This T cell receptor beta chain stems from a study of T cells expressing NK-cell markers. Study context: Out of eight donors sequenced, seven tested HCMV-seropositive and the remaining one seronegative.

5'RACE template switching built TCR beta cDNA with unique molecular identifiers. Reanalyzing the 5' RACE reads, TCRdb keeps one entry per CDR3 protein, without DNA. This sample's clone table lists over 250,000 distinct CDR3 sequences. This clonotype was sampled from a woman between 18 and 70 years old in good health. Sequences were obtained from blood T cells: a sorted CD56 or NKG2C T cell subset, CD4+ or CD8+ T cells, or bulk PBMC T cells (not recorded which).

The chain's CDR3 is CASSSPHAPNTEAFF. The rearrangement links TRBV28 to TRBJ1-1; TCRdb reports TRBD1, a call that lacks DNA to check it against. CDR3 size: 15 residues. Germline CDR1 reads MDHEN; CDR2 reads SYDVKM.